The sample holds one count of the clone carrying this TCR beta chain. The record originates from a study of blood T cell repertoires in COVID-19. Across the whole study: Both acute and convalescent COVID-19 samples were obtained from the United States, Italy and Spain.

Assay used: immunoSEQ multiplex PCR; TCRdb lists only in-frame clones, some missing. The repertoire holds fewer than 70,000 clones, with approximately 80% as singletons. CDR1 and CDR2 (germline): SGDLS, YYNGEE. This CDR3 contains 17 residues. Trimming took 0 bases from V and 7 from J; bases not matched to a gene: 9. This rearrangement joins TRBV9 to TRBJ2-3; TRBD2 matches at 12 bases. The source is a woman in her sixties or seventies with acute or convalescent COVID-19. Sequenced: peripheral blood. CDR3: CASSVGASGGARNTQYF. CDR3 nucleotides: TGTGCCAGCAGCGTAGGCGCTAGCGGGGGGGCCAGAAATACGCAGTATTTT.